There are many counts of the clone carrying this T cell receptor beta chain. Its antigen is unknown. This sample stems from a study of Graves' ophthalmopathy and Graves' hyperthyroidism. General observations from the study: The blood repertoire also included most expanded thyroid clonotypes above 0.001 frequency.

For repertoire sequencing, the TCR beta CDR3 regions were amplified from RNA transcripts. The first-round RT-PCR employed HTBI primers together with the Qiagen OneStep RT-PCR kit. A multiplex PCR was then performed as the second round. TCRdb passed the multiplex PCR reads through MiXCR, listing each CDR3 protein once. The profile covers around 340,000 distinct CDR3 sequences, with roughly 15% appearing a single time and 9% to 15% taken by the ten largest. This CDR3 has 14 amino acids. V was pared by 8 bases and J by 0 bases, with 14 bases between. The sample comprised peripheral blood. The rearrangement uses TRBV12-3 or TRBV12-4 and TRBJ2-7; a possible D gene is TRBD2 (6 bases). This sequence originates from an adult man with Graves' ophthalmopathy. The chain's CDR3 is CASVADPSSYEQYF. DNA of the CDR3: TGTGCCAGCGTAGCGGACCCAAGCTCCTACGAGCAGTACTTC.